This T cell receptor (beta chain) derives from a study of shared clonotypes between healthy human individuals. A note on this clone: Antigen specificity is unknown.

Study observations and caveats: Donors were few, which limited the genetic and exposure-history diversity represented.

The CDR3 loop spans 16 amino acids. V lost 0 bases and J 2 bases, leaving 13 bases between the germline ends. Looked up from germline, CDR1 is SGHRS and CDR2 is YFSETQ. Clones were sequenced by immunoSEQ multiplex PCR, and TCRdb holds only the in-frame ones, with some missing. The data show 2.3 million or so clones, more than 85% seen once. The chain carries TRBV5-1 and TRBJ2-3; no clear D. The sequenced sample consisted of naive CD4+ T cells from PBMCs. Subset indicated: CD45RA+ positively selected. The sequence was collected from a man younger than 35 in good health. Some clones in this sample may be carry-over from other donors' samples. The CDR3 spells CASSLGILQPTDTQYF. The CDR3 DNA sequence: TGCGCCAGCAGCTTGGGCATTCTGCAGCCCACAGATACGCAGTATTTT.